The next 10 T cell receptor beta chains were all read from a single sample in a study of T cells after yellow fever vaccination. TCRdb independently ran MiXCR on the 5' RACE reads; one entry per CDR3 protein. The sample lists approximately 250,000 distinct CDR3 sequences, 3.6% occurring once. The material sequenced was PBMCs, taken 15 days after the yellow fever booster vaccination. These receptors all stem from a man younger than 35 who received the YFV17D yellow fever vaccine.

This clonotype showed up many times. This rearrangement joins TRBV5-1 to TRBJ1-6; D gene unclear. Trimming pared 3 bases from V and 8 bases from J, leaving 12 bases between. CDR1 is SGHRS, CDR2 YFSETQ, per germline. This CDR3 is 14 amino acids long. The DNA for the CDR3 is TGCGCCAGCAGCTCCGACGGCATGGATTCACCCCTCCACTTT. Its translation is CASSSDGMDSPLHF. Complete variable domain (other parts from reference TRBV5-1 and TRBJ1-6): KAGVTQTPRYLIKTRGQQVTLSCSPISGHRSVSWYQQTPGQGLQFLFEYFSETQRNKGNFPGRFSGRQFSNSRSEMNVSTLELGDSALYLCASSSDGMDSPLHFGNGTRLTVT.

This clonotype was picked up many times. The chain has TRBV20-1 and TRBJ2-5; D is undetermined. Trimming cost V 1 base and J 5 bases, with 17 bases left between them. The V gene's germline CDR1 is DFQATT and CDR2 SNEGSKA (reference sequence). The CDR3 runs 15 residues. Here the CDR3 reads CSARGWVGPRETQYF. Written as DNA, the CDR3 is TGCAGTGCTAGAGGATGGGTGGGCCCGCGGGAGACCCAGTACTTC.

The sample holds many counts of this clonotype. The V call is TRBV10-3, the J call TRBJ2-5; TRBD1 might be the D (6 bases). The germline V and J ends were trimmed by 3 bases and 1 base, with 12 bases remaining between them. Germline V gene data show CDR1 as ENHRY and CDR2 as SYGVKD. The CDR3 extends over 15 amino acids. DNA for the CDR3: TGTGCCATCAGTGACGCAACAGGGTCCCAAGAGACCCAGTACTTC. Amino acids: CAISDATGSQETQYF.

This clonotype was recorded many times. This sequence joins TRBV5-1 and TRBJ1-2, with D uncertain. Trimming left V 4 bases short and J 6 bases short, with 10 bases between. In germline, CDR1 is SGHRS, CDR2 YFSETQ. CDR3 size: 12 residues. CDR3 sequence: CASSRGEDGYTF. The CDR3 DNA is TGCGCCAGCAGCCGAGGTGAGGATGGCTACACCTTC.

Many counts were recorded for this clonotype. The V call is TRBV20-1, the J call TRBJ2-1, with 12 bases lining up with TRBD2. This CDR3 has 16 residues. The ends lost 0 bases at V and 6 bases at J; junction bases unmatched: 6. CDR1 and CDR2 from the germline V gene are DFQATT and SNEGSKA (reference sequence). This CDR3 reads CSARDRLAGGTNEQFF. The CDR3 DNA follows: TGCAGTGCTAGAGATCGGCTAGCGGGGGGGACCAATGAGCAGTTCTTC.

This clonotype was seen repeatedly, ten times or more. The chain employs TRBV20-1 and TRBJ2-7; D is possibly TRBD2 (5 bases). CDR3 size: 12 residues. CDR1 is DFQATT and CDR2 is SNEGSKA in the germline V gene (reference sequence). The V end was cut by 1 base, the J end by 4 bases, with 8 bases between. DNA of the CDR3: TGCAGTGCTAGAGGGAGGATTTACGAGCAGTACGTC. Protein product: CSARGRIYEQYV.

This clonotype appeared many times. The chain recombines TRBV19 with TRBJ2-5; D may correspond to TRBD1 or TRBD2 (5 bases each). This CDR3 is built from 14 residues. The V and J ends lost 9 bases and 3 bases respectively, with 17 bases between them. From germline, CDR1 is LNHDA and CDR2 SQIVND (reference sequence). The DNA of the CDR3 is TGTGCCAGCTCAGGGACGGCCCAGGAAGAGACCCAGTACTTC. This codes for CASSGTAQEETQYF.

In this sample, this clonotype turned up many times. This rearrangement joins TRBV4-3 to TRBJ1-3; TRBD1 agrees at 7 bases. This CDR3 is 16 amino acids long. Germline V gene lookup returns CDR1 LGHNA and CDR2 YSLEER. The ends lost 4 bases at V and 0 bases at J; junction bases unmatched: 6. As DNA, the CDR3 is TGCGCCAGCAGCCGTAGTTGGACAGGCTCTGGAAACACCATATATTTT. Its translation is CASSRSWTGSGNTIYF.

This clonotype occurred many times. The chain is built from TRBV2 and TRBJ2-5, with 8 nucleotides matching TRBD1. There are 12 residues in the CDR3. Germline V gene sequence: CDR1 SNHLY, CDR2 FYNNEI. V shed 10 bases, J shed 2 bases, and the junction held 3 bases outside the gene matches. The CDR3 is CATRQGQETQYF. For the CDR3, the DNA is TGTGCCACACGACAGGGGCAAGAGACCCAGTACTTC. Looking up the rest from reference TRBV2 and TRBJ2-5 gives the full variable domain: EPEVTQTPSHQVTQMGQEVILRCVPISNHLYFYWYRQILGQKVEFLVSFYNNEISEKSEIFDDQFSVERPDGSNFTLKIRSTKLEDSAMYFCATRQGQETQYFGPGTRLLVL.

This clonotype has at least ten counts. The chain carries TRBV11-2 and TRBJ2-1; 13 nucleotides line up with TRBD2. This CDR3 region has 17 residues. V was pared by 5 bases and J by 4 bases, with 8 bases of the junction left unmatched. CDR1 SGHAT and CDR2 FQNNGV come from the germline V gene. The chain's CDR3 is CASSPNPGLAGYNEQFF. The CDR3 DNA follows: TGTGCCAGCAGCCCTAACCCGGGACTAGCGGGGTACAATGAGCAGTTCTTC.